The TCR beta chain under discussion was sequenced for a study of blood T cell repertoires in COVID-19. Study background: COVID-19 samples collected from the United States, Italy and Spain covered acute and convalescent phases. Sources were T cells, B-cell-depleted T cells, or PBMCs; the material itself was cDNA or gDNA.

Germline CDR1 is SNHLY and CDR2 is FYNNEI. V was clipped by 8 bases and J by 3 bases, with 16 bases between them. This CDR3 has 14 amino acids. Original data processing: Estimated nucleated cell counts came from reference gene primer amplification. Method: immunoSEQ multiplex PCR; TCRdb's copy keeps in-frame clones and lacks some. V and J calls and clone size are as listed in that table; D and trimming were resolved from the DNA. The repertoire includes approximately 300,000 clones, about 90% of them detected once, and 5.5% to 7% sits in the top ten. The chain recombines TRBV2 with TRBJ1-1; D gene ambiguous. This sequence was found in a woman under 40 who had recovered from COVID-19. Sequenced: PBMCs or T cells enriched from blood (not recorded which). Here the CDR3 reads CASGAEGRHTEAFF. DNA of the CDR3: TGTGCCAGCGGCGCAGAGGGCCGGCACACTGAAGCTTTCTTT.